The 30 T cell receptor beta chains below were found in one sample sequenced in a study of blood T cell repertoires in COVID-19. The repertoire was sequenced with immunoSEQ multiplex PCR; TCRdb's copy has only in-frame clones and lacks some. The table includes around 300,000 clones, approximately 90% detected once. Sequencing used PBMCs or T cells enriched from blood (not recorded which). The receptors come from a woman aged 50 to 60 who had recovered from COVID-19.

This clone appeared once. This chain uses TRBV6-2 or TRBV6-3 with TRBJ1-5; the match to TRBD1 covers 7 bases. Germline V CDR1 and CDR2: MNHEY, SVGEGT. This CDR3 is 13 amino acids long. With V trimmed by 6 bases and J by 5 bases, 4 bases remained unmatched. This CDR3 is CASSWTGDQPQHF. The CDR3 DNA follows: TGTGCCAGCAGCTGGACAGGAGATCAGCCCCAGCATTTT.

The chain recombines TRBV7-2 with TRBJ2-3; no reliable D call. This CDR3 has 14 residues. Germline assignment: CDR1 SGHTA and CDR2 FQGNSA. Between the trimmed V and J ends, which lost 2 bases and 5 bases, there was a span of 11 bases. The CDR3 DNA reads TGTGCCAGCAGCTTATCCCCGTCGTTAGATACGCAGTATTTT. Translation gives CASSLSPSLDTQYF.

This chain joins TRBV7-8 and TRBJ2-1, with TRBD2 matching 8 bases. J lost 3 bases, V lost 1 base, and 5 bases had no gene match. This CDR3 has 16 residues. Germline CDR1 SGHVS, CDR2 FQNEAQ. The CDR3 region is CASSLGAGAFYNEQFF. CDR3 nucleotides: TGTGCCAGCAGCTTAGGAGCGGGGGCCTTCTACAATGAGCAGTTCTTC.

This sequence joins TRBV5-1 and TRBJ1-1; TRBD1 matches at 7 bases. V shed 3 bases and J 0 bases; nucleotides not matched to a gene: 11. CDR1 and CDR2 from the germline V gene are SGHRS and YFSETQ. The CDR3 totals 17 residues. This CDR3 reads CASSSTGTGLMNTEAFF. CDR3 nucleotides: TGCGCCAGCAGCTCGACAGGGACGGGCCTAATGAACACTGAAGCTTTCTTT.

In DNA form, the CDR3 reads TGTGCCAGCAGTTACTTTCTCCAGAGCGATCGGAAGACCCAGTACTTC. Its translation: CASSYFLQSDRKTQYF. This chain uses TRBV6-5 with TRBJ2-5; D gene uncertain. Germline V gene sequence: CDR1 MNHEY, CDR2 SVGAGI. The CDR3 is 16 residues long. The V and J ends lost 1 base and 6 bases respectively, with 18 bases between them.

CDR3 DNA: TGTGCCAGCAGCTGGGGACTAGCGGGAGGATTAGGAGAGACCCAGTACTTC. Protein sequence: CASSWGLAGGLGETQYF. V usage is TRBV5-5 and J usage is TRBJ2-5; 15 bases map to TRBD2. Per the germline V gene, CDR1 is SGHKS and CDR2 is YYEKEE (reference sequence). The CDR3 extends over 17 amino acids. J gave up 4 bases and V 3 bases, and 7 bases lay outside the gene matches. Supplemented by reference TRBV5-5 and TRBJ2-5, the full variable domain reads DAGVTQSPTHLIKTRGQQVTLRCSPISGHKSVSWYQQVLGQGPQFIFQYYEKEERGRGNFPDRFSARQFPNYSSELNVNALLLGDSALYLCASSWGLAGGLGETQYFGPGTRLLVL.

This rearrangement joins TRBV9 to TRBJ2-7; 7 bases fit TRBD1. The germline V gene encodes CDR1 SGDLS and CDR2 YYNGEE. The CDR3 contains 14 residues. Trimming at V came to 4 bases and at J to 2 bases, leaving 6 bases not matched to a gene. The CDR3 sequence: CASSSQGITYEQYF. The DNA for the CDR3 is TGTGCCAGCAGCTCACAGGGGATTACCTACGAGCAGTACTTC.

This clone was counted only a few times. The gene calls are TRBV30 and TRBJ1-3; the D gene is possibly TRBD1 (6 bases). CDR3 size: 13 residues. CDR1 and CDR2 (germline): GTSNPN, SVGIG (reference sequence). Trimming removed 6 bases at V and 3 bases at J, with 12 bases between. Written as DNA, the CDR3 is TGTGCCTGCCAGGGGCAAAATGGAAACACCATATATTTT. Translated: CACQGQNGNTIYF.

The chain carries TRBV27 and TRBJ1-1; tentatively, D is TRBD1 (5 bases). Trimming left V 5 bases short and J 6 bases short, with 13 bases between. The length of the CDR3 is 13 residues. Germline V CDR1 and CDR2: MNHEY, SMNVEV (reference sequence). The CDR3 DNA reads as TGTGCCAGCAGTCGCATCTCAGGGTCTGAAGCTTTCTTT. Its translation is CASSRISGSEAFF.

This chain uses TRBV6-5 with TRBJ1-1; D not resolved. V was pared by 7 bases and J by 3 bases, with 18 bases between. The germline gives CDR1 MNHEY, CDR2 SVGAGI. The CDR3 consists of 15 residues. The chain's CDR3 is CASTQGRAGYTEAFF. CDR3 bases: TGTGCCAGCACCCAAGGGAGGGCCGGGTACACTGAAGCTTTCTTT.

The DNA for the CDR3 is TGTGCCAGCAGCCCGGGAGAACTTTACAATGAGCAGTTCTTC. Translated, it gives CASSPGELYNEQFF. The J gene is TRBJ2-1, the V gene TRBV3-1 (or the pseudogene TRBV3-2), with TRBD2 as a possible D gene (6 bases). Looked up from germline, CDR1 is LGHDT and CDR2 is YNNKEL (reference sequence). Deletions cut 4 bases from V and 4 bases from J, with 11 bases between. The CDR3 extends over 14 amino acids.

Here the CDR3 reads CASSPPDRNYGYTF. CDR3 nucleotide sequence: TGTGCCAGCTCACCCCCGGACAGGAACTATGGCTACACCTTC. The rearrangement uses TRBV18 and TRBJ1-2; 7 nucleotides match TRBD1. From germline, CDR1 is KGHSH and CDR2 LQKENI. Losses at the gene ends were 3 bases for V and 2 bases for J; bases not matched to a gene: 3. The CDR3 is 14 amino acids.

This clone occurred once. The V and J genes are TRBV19 and TRBJ1-2; D ambiguous. The germline V gene encodes CDR1 LNHDA and CDR2 SQIVND (reference sequence). With 6 bases removed from V and 0 bases from J, the gap between germline ends came to 17 bases. The CDR3 covers 16 residues. CDR3 sequence: CASRLRHKQANYGYTF. CDR3 DNA: TGTGCCAGTAGACTTCGACATAAGCAAGCTAACTATGGCTACACCTTC.

This rearrangement joins TRBV4-3 to TRBJ2-7, with D possibly TRBD2 on 6 matching bases. V was shortened by 2 bases and J by 3 bases, with 11 bases between the two germline ends. The germline CDR1 and CDR2 sequences are LGHNA and YSLEER. This CDR3 region has 14 residues. CDR3 residues: CASSQRASDYEQYF. CDR3 nucleotides: TGCGCCAGCAGCCAACGAGCTAGCGACTACGAGCAGTACTTC.

The rearrangement links TRBV5-1 to TRBJ2-1; 10 nucleotides align to TRBD2. V dropped 4 bases and J dropped 8; count of bases not matched to a gene: 12. CDR3 length: 16 amino acids. Germline CDR1 is SGHRS and CDR2 is YFSETQ. The CDR3 DNA sequence: TGCGCCAGCAGCCTCTTACGACTAGCGGGTGGTGATGAGCAGTTCTTC. Translated, it gives CASSLLRLAGGDEQFF.

V usage is TRBV18 and J usage is TRBJ2-7, with TRBD1 identical over 7 bases. V trimming: 4 bases; J trimming: 5 bases; junction bases outside the gene matches: 8. The V gene's germline CDR1 is KGHSH and CDR2 LQKENI. This CDR3 comprises 14 residues. CDR3 amino acids: CASSLQTGFDEQYF. The CDR3, as DNA: TGTGCCAGCTCACTCCAGACAGGGTTCGACGAGCAGTACTTC.

The chain employs TRBV7-3 and TRBJ1-1; D remains ambiguous. The CDR3 loop spans 14 amino acids. Trimming cost V 5 bases and J 1 base, with 11 bases left between them. The germline CDR1 and CDR2 sequences are SGHTA and FQGTGA. Here the CDR3 reads CASSPTDANTEAFF. In DNA form, the CDR3 reads TGTGCCAGCAGCCCCACAGACGCGAACACTGAAGCTTTCTTT.

The DNA of the CDR3 is TGTGCCAGCAGCCAGGGGAGCAATCAGCCCCAGCATTTT. Protein: CASSQGSNQPQHF. The chain employs TRBV11-2 and TRBJ1-5; D is possibly TRBD1 (6 bases). Looked up from germline, CDR1 is SGHAT and CDR2 is FQNNGV. There are 13 residues in the CDR3. Trimming shortened V by 5 bases and J by 1 base, and 6 bases separated the two germline ends.

The chain couples TRBV7-8 to TRBJ1-5, with 8 bases aligning to TRBD1. The J segment lost 2 bases and the V segment lost 2 bases, leaving 8 bases of the junction unmatched. CDR1 and CDR2 (germline): SGHVS, FQNEAQ. The CDR3 runs 17 residues. This chain's CDR3 is CASSLSYGQGGNQPQHF. In nucleotides, the CDR3 is TGTGCCAGCAGCTTATCATATGGACAGGGTGGCAATCAGCCCCAGCATTTT.

This chain connects TRBV27 to TRBJ1-1, with 10 positions matching TRBD1. Germline V gives CDR1 MNHEY, CDR2 SMNVEV (reference sequence). CDR3 size: 13 residues. V gave up 5 bases and J gave up 5 bases; unmatched junction bases: 2. CDR3 sequence: CASSGQGVTEAFF. CDR3 DNA sequence: TGTGCCAGCAGTGGACAGGGGGTGACTGAAGCTTTCTTT.

The rearrangement joins TRBV28 to TRBJ1-1; TRBD1 is a possible D gene (6 bases). Germline-derived CDR1 and CDR2 are MDHEN and SYDVKM. CDR3 size: 14 residues. V lost 6 bases, J lost 4 bases, and 15 bases lay in between. CDR3 sequence: CASSPTHRATEAFF. The CDR3 coding sequence is TGTGCCAGCAGCCCAACTCACAGGGCCACTGAAGCTTTCTTT. Variable domain in full (rest from reference TRBV28 and TRBJ1-1): DVKVTQSSRYLVKRTGEKVFLECVQDMDHENMFWYRQDPGLGLRLIYFSYDVKMKEKGDIPEGYSVSREKKERFSLILESASTNQTSMYLCASSPTHRATEAFFGQGTRLTVV.

The rearrangement uses TRBV18 and TRBJ2-1; no clear D gene. Germline V gene lookup returns CDR1 KGHSH and CDR2 LQKENI. The CDR3 contains 15 residues. The ends were cut back, 4 bases at V and 4 bases at J, with 14 bases in the middle. CDR3 residues: CASSRSADLYNEQFF. CDR3 in DNA: TGTGCCAGCTCACGATCTGCAGATTTATACAATGAGCAGTTCTTC.

The chain couples TRBV24-1 to TRBJ2-2; TRBD2 matches 8 bases. J gave up 5 bases and V 0 bases, and 13 bases lay outside the gene matches. The length of the CDR3 is 19 residues. The V gene's germline CDR1 is KGHDR and CDR2 SFDVKD. Here the CDR3 DNA reads TGTGCCACCAGTGATTTGAAGTCGAACGGGAGGGCCGGGACCGGGGAGCTGTTTTTT. As protein: CATSDLKSNGRAGTGELFF.

The chain links TRBV28 to TRBJ2-7; D possibly corresponds to TRBD1 (6 bases). The CDR3 sequence is 14 residues long. Germline V CDR1 and CDR2: MDHEN, SYDVKM. Trimming took off 3 bases at V and 2 bases at J, with 11 bases between the two ends. In DNA, the CDR3 is TGTGCCAGCAGTTTTGTGACAGGTACCTACGAGCAGTACTTC. It is translated as CASSFVTGTYEQYF.

This clone was seen more than once but under ten times. The chain joins TRBV5-4 to TRBJ2-7; TRBD2 aligns across 14 bases. V trimming: 3 bases; J trimming: 2 bases; junction bases outside the gene matches: 10. CDR1 and CDR2 (germline): SGHNT, YYREEE (reference sequence). The CDR3 totals 18 residues. The CDR3 coding sequence is TGTGCCAGCAGCTCACCTAAGCCGGGACTAGCGGGAGCCTACGAGCAGTACTTC. Translation gives CASSSPKPGLAGAYEQYF.

The sample holds one count of this clone. The chain carries TRBV29-1 and TRBJ2-5; possibly TRBD1 for D (5 bases). Trimming removed 4 bases from V and 0 bases from J, with 18 bases in between. The germline V gene encodes CDR1 SQVTM and CDR2 ANQGSEA. The CDR3 is 16 amino acids. This chain's CDR3 is CSVVPADREYQETQYF. CDR3 bases: TGCAGCGTTGTCCCCGCCGACAGAGAGTACCAAGAGACCCAGTACTTC.

This chain connects TRBV4-2 to TRBJ1-6, with a possible D match to TRBD1 (5 bases). Between the trimmed V and J ends, which lost 1 base and 11 bases, there was a span of 12 bases. In germline, CDR1 is LGHNA, CDR2 YNFKEQ. The CDR3 has 14 residues. CDR3 nucleotides: TGTGCCAGCAGCCAAGGGAGTGGGGCAACACCCCTCCACTTT. Translating gives CASSQGSGATPLHF.

The J gene is TRBJ2-7, the V gene TRBV30, with 7 bases aligning to TRBD2. The CDR3 runs to 15 residues. V shed 2 bases, J shed 9 bases, and the junction held 16 bases outside the gene matches. CDR1 is GTSNPN and CDR2 is SVGIG in the germline V gene (reference sequence). Written as DNA, the CDR3 is TGTGCCTGGAGTCTCCGGTCGAGCGGGAAGGTCGGGCAGTACTTC. Encoded protein: CAWSLRSSGKVGQYF.

In DNA form, the CDR3 reads TGTGCCAGCAGCAGACAGGGGGCCGCGGATGAGCAGTTCTTC. Its protein product is CASSRQGAADEQFF. The chain combines TRBV2 with TRBJ2-1; 10 nucleotides match TRBD1. Germline assignment: CDR1 SNHLY and CDR2 FYNNEI. V lost 6 bases to trimming and J lost 8 bases; unmatched junction nucleotides: 7. The CDR3 extends over 14 amino acids. Supplemented by reference TRBV2 and TRBJ2-1, the full variable domain reads EPEVTQTPSHQVTQMGQEVILRCVPISNHLYFYWYRQILGQKVEFLVSFYNNEISEKSEIFDDQFSVERPDGSNFTLKIRSTKLEDSAMYFCASSRQGAADEQFFGPGTRLTVL.

The chain's CDR3 is CASSRDRNTGELFF. The CDR3 DNA is TGTGCCAGCAGCCGGGACAGAAACACCGGGGAGCTGTTTTTT. This chain joins TRBV2 and TRBJ2-2; TRBD1 agrees at 7 bases. There are 14 residues in the CDR3. Germline V CDR1 and CDR2: SNHLY, FYNNEI. Trimming took 6 bases from V and 2 from J; bases not matched to a gene: 3.